This section outlines one T cell receptor beta chain sequence together with its context. What it binds is not known. The record originates from a study of T cells in Graves' hyperthyroidism and ophthalmopathy. General study findings and limits: Blood also showed most of the thyroid clonotypes that were expanded above 0.001. Ophthalmopathy and stable hyperthyroidism were told apart by a 13 V-J model.

RNA transcripts served as the template for amplifying TCR beta CDR3 regions. The TCR CDR3 was amplified in a first-round RT-PCR using the HTBI primer set. TCRdb reanalysed the multiplex PCR reads using MiXCR and keeps one entry per CDR3 protein. The sample shows 600,000 to 650,000 distinct CDR3 sequences, roughly 20% of them seen only once. V lost 4 bases to trimming and J lost 10 bases; unmatched junction nucleotides: 0. This CDR3 region has 11 residues. Germline-derived CDR1 and CDR2 are KGHDR and SFDVKD. PBMCs were obtained from roughly 10 ml fresh peripheral blood. This sequence originates from a man aged 25-40 years with Graves' ophthalmopathy. The rearrangement links TRBV24-1 to TRBJ2-1, with 7 bases identical to TRBD2. Material for sequencing was blood. CDR3 region: CATSEREEQFF. The DNA of the CDR3 is TGTGCCACCAGTGAGCGGGAGGAGCAGTTCTTC.